The 28 T cell receptor beta chains below were found in one sample sequenced in a study of CD8 T cells in Susac syndrome. The RNA input was roughly 0.45 to 1 ug, and it was reverse transcribed with random hexamers. TCRdb passed the immunoSEQ multiplex PCR reads through MiXCR, listing each CDR3 protein once. The sample contains roughly 180,000 distinct CDR3 sequences, less than 95% of which appear only once. The sequenced material came from CD4+ T cells from PBMCs. These receptors all come from a human donor in good health.

Details on this clonotype: The junction differs from germline at one of its ends, possibly a read error. The chain links TRBV29-1 to TRBJ2-7; D not resolved. Germline V gene sequence: CDR1 SQVTM, CDR2 ANQGSEA. This CDR3 is built from 11 residues. The CDR3 coding sequence is TGCAGCCTTGAGCGAATCCACGAGCAGTACTTC. Translated: CSLERIHEQYF.

The chain has TRBV11-2 and TRBJ2-7, with 8 nucleotides matching TRBD2. CDR3 size: 13 residues. CDR1 and CDR2 (germline): SGHAT, FQNNGV. Unmatched junction bases numbered 6, after V lost 5 bases and J lost 6 bases. This chain's CDR3 is CASSPVRGGEQYF. In DNA form, the CDR3 reads TGTGCCAGCAGCCCTGTCCGGGGGGGCGAGCAGTACTTC.

The rearrangement links TRBV6-5 to TRBJ1-1; D is possibly TRBD1 (5 bases). The CDR3 sequence is 13 residues long. Germline values: CDR1 MNHEY, CDR2 SVGAGI. The V gene lost 2 bases and the J gene lost 5 bases, with 9 bases spanning the gap. The CDR3 DNA is TGTGCCAGCAGTTACGACCGGGGGACTGAAGCTTTCTTT. Its translation is CASSYDRGTEAFF.

The rearrangement links TRBV20-1 to TRBJ2-1; D may be TRBD1 or TRBD2 (5 bases each). Germline CDR1 is DFQATT and CDR2 is SNEGSKA (reference sequence). The CDR3 runs to 15 residues. With 5 bases removed from V and 7 bases from J, the gap between germline ends came to 21 bases. CDR3 nucleotides: TGCAGTGCTCCACCGGTCCGTGGGGGAGTAAATGAGCAGTTCTTC. This translates into CSAPPVRGGVNEQFF.

In its sample, this clonotype was seen once. DNA for the CDR3: TGCAGCGTTGAATCCGGGTTGGAGCAGTTCTTC. As protein: CSVESGLEQFF. This chain links TRBV29-1 with TRBJ2-1; D gene uncertain. Germline CDR1 and CDR2: SQVTM and ANQGSEA. The CDR3 length is 11 residues. The V and J ends lost 2 bases and 10 bases respectively, with 9 bases between them.

The V gene is TRBV28, the J gene TRBJ2-4; maybe TRBD1 (5 bases). Germline CDR1 is MDHEN and CDR2 is SYDVKM. The CDR3 is 17 residues long. V lost 0 bases, J lost 0 bases, and 12 bases lay in between. CDR3 region: CASSLWATGLAKNIQYF. For the CDR3, the DNA is TGTGCCAGCAGTTTATGGGCCACAGGCCTAGCCAAAAACATTCAGTACTTC.

Here the CDR3 DNA reads TGCGCCAGCAGTAATGGGGGTGGTGGGAACACTGAAGCTTTCTTT. Translated, it gives CASSNGGGGNTEAFF. The gene calls are TRBV23-1 and TRBJ1-1; a possible D gene is TRBD1 (5 bases). TRBV23-1 is labeled an ORF, and its function is uncertain. The CDR3 has 15 amino acids. V shed 5 bases and J shed 1 base, with 14 bases lying between them.

This sequence joins TRBV24-1 and TRBJ1-2, with 7 bases fitting TRBD1. V dropped 11 bases and J dropped 2; count of bases not matched to a gene: 7. The CDR3 covers 13 residues. From germline, CDR1 is KGHDR and CDR2 SFDVKD. CDR3 DNA sequence: TGTGCCAGTCCGGGACAGAAAAACTATGGCTACACCTTC. It translates to CASPGQKNYGYTF.

The rearrangement links TRBV18 to TRBJ2-5; tentatively, D is TRBD2 (5 bases). Germline CDR1 and CDR2: KGHSH and LQKENI. V lost 2 bases to trimming and J lost 1 base, with 17 bases between them. The CDR3 length is 17 residues. The CDR3 loop reads CASSPFPDPTIQETQYF. The CDR3 nucleotides read TGTGCCAGCTCACCATTCCCCGACCCGACTATCCAAGAGACCCAGTACTTC.

The rearrangement uses TRBV19 and TRBJ2-2; D perhaps matches TRBD2 (6 bases). This CDR3 is built from 13 residues. Trimming took 4 bases from V and 6 from J, leaving 9 bases between them. CDR1 is LNHDA, CDR2 SQIVND, per germline (reference sequence). The CDR3 region has the DNA TGTGCCAGTAGTAGCGGGATCGCCGGGGAGCTGTTTTTT. It translates to CASSSGIAGELFF.

V is TRBV3-1 and J is TRBJ1-1, with D perhaps matching TRBD1 (5 bases). CDR1 is LGHDT, CDR2 YNNKEL, per germline (reference sequence). The V and J ends lost 2 bases and 1 base respectively, with 8 bases between them. The CDR3 spans 14 residues. CDR3 loop: CASSQLDRNTEAFF. In nucleotides, the CDR3 is TGTGCCAGCAGCCAATTAGACAGGAACACTGAAGCTTTCTTT. The full variable domain, completed using reference TRBV3-1 and TRBJ1-1, is DTAVSQTPKYLVTQMGNDKSIKCEQNLGHDTMYWYKQDSKKFLKIMFSYNNKELIINETVPNRFSPKSPDKAHLNLHINSLELGDSAVYFCASSQLDRNTEAFFGQGTRLTVV.

This chain joins TRBV28 and TRBJ1-2, with 9 bases matching TRBD1. Trimming removed 3 bases from V and 7 bases from J; junction bases left unmatched: 6. Germline V gene data show CDR1 as MDHEN and CDR2 as SYDVKM. The CDR3 contains 14 residues. The chain's CDR3 is CASSFEDRGGGYTF. The CDR3 bases are TGTGCCAGCAGTTTTGAGGACAGGGGCGGTGGCTACACCTTC.

The V call is TRBV24-1, the J call TRBJ2-5, with D possibly matching TRBD2 (5 bases). CDR3 length equals 13 residues. Trimming removed 5 bases from V and 5 bases from J, with 11 bases in between. Germline V gives CDR1 KGHDR, CDR2 SFDVKD. The CDR3 here is CATSGAGVETQYF. DNA of the CDR3: TGTGCCACCAGTGGGGCGGGTGTGGAGACCCAGTACTTC.

The V gene is TRBV20-1, the J gene TRBJ2-5; D remains unclear. Germline V CDR1 and CDR2: DFQATT, SNEGSKA (reference sequence). The CDR3 loop spans 14 amino acids. The V end was cut by 0 bases, the J end by 4 bases, with 12 bases between. DNA for the CDR3: TGCAGTGCTAGAGATCTCGGAGTTCGAGAGACCCAGTACTTC. Its translation is CSARDLGVRETQYF.

The rearrangement joins TRBV7-9 to TRBJ1-2, with a tentative D call TRBD1 (5 bases). In germline, CDR1 is SEHNR, CDR2 FQNEAQ (reference sequence). The CDR3 runs to 16 residues. Deletions cut 5 bases from V and 8 bases from J, with 24 bases between. The CDR3 spells CASSLVRDVKGIGYTF. The CDR3 DNA reads as TGTGCCAGCAGCCTCGTGCGGGACGTCAAGGGGATCGGCTACACCTTC.

This clonotype occurred once. The V gene is TRBV29-1, the J gene TRBJ2-5; tentative D call: TRBD1 (5 bases). The CDR3 contains 13 residues. Germline assignment: CDR1 SQVTM and CDR2 ANQGSEA. V was pared by 6 bases and J by 0 bases, with 11 bases between. The CDR3 region is CSVVGADQETQYF. Written as DNA, the CDR3 is TGCAGCGTCGTAGGGGCAGACCAAGAGACCCAGTACTTC.

The DNA for the CDR3 is TGTGCTAGTGGTTTGTTCTCGGTACTGAACACCGGGGAGCTGTTTTTT. It codes for CASGLFSVLNTGELFF. The chain combines TRBV12-5 with TRBJ2-2; no clear D gene. Germline loops: CDR1 LGHNT, CDR2 FRNRAP. Trimming pared 2 bases from V and 1 base from J, leaving 11 bases between. The CDR3 consists of 16 residues.

The V call is TRBV7-9, the J call TRBJ2-3; the match to TRBD2 covers 11 bases. Germline assignment: CDR1 SEHNR and CDR2 FQNEAQ (reference sequence). The CDR3 sequence is 16 residues long. The V gene end was trimmed by 4 bases and the J gene end by 4 bases; junction bases not matched to a gene: 7. This CDR3 is CASSSNLAGGPDTQYF. Here the CDR3 DNA reads TGTGCCAGCAGCTCTAACCTAGCGGGAGGTCCAGATACGCAGTATTTT.

The V and J genes are TRBV15 and TRBJ1-1, with TRBD1 identical over 7 bases. Germline values: CDR1 LNHNV, CDR2 YYDKDF (reference sequence). There are 16 residues in the CDR3. Germline trimming cut 0 bases from V and 6 bases from J; bases unmatched to any gene: 10. The CDR3 reads CATSRDLGQMFAEAFF. For the CDR3, the DNA is TGTGCCACCAGCAGAGATCTGGGACAGATGTTTGCTGAAGCTTTCTTT.

The chain is built from TRBV14 and TRBJ2-7, with 12 nucleotides matching TRBD2. Germline CDR1 SGHDN, CDR2 FVKESK. Trimming at V came to 1 base and at J to 0 bases, leaving 4 bases not matched to a gene. The CDR3 loop spans 17 amino acids. CDR3 region: CASSQVGLAGISYEQYF. The CDR3 region has the DNA TGTGCCAGCAGCCAAGTAGGACTAGCGGGGATCTCCTACGAGCAGTACTTC.

V gene TRBV29-1 combines with J gene TRBJ2-1; 8 bases fit TRBD2. Germline V gene lookup returns CDR1 SQVTM and CDR2 ANQGSEA. The CDR3 is 13 amino acids. Unmatched junction bases numbered 12, after V lost 7 bases and J lost 10 bases. CDR3 sequence reads: CSAGTRGVKEQFF. Written as DNA, the CDR3 is TGCAGCGCCGGGACTAGGGGGGTGAAGGAGCAGTTCTTC.

A few counts support this clonotype. The V call is TRBV13, the J call TRBJ1-1; D not certain. CDR3 length: 12 residues. CDR1 is PRHDT and CDR2 is FYEKMQ in the germline V gene (reference sequence). The germline V and J ends were trimmed by 5 bases and 1 base, with 5 bases remaining between them. The CDR3 reads CASSKPNTEAFF. The CDR3 bases are TGTGCCAGCAGCAAACCGAACACTGAAGCTTTCTTT.

The chain is built from TRBV4-2 and TRBJ2-3, with 8 bases that match TRBD1. Germline values: CDR1 LGHNA, CDR2 YNFKEQ. This CDR3 comprises 15 residues. V was clipped by 1 base and J by 6 bases; unmatched bases: 6. The CDR3 reads CASSQGSGDRDTQYF. As DNA, the CDR3 is TGTGCCAGCAGCCAAGGCTCGGGGGACAGGGATACGCAGTATTTT.

The V gene is TRBV20-1, the J gene TRBJ1-1, with D tentatively TRBD1 (5 bases). Germline V gene lookup returns CDR1 DFQATT and CDR2 SNEGSKA (reference sequence). This CDR3 region has 12 residues. Trimming pared 7 bases from V and 4 bases from J, leaving 13 bases between. The DNA for the CDR3 is TGCAGTGTTACCGACAGAATCACTGAAGCTTTCTTT. This codes for CSVTDRITEAFF.

V usage is TRBV5-1 and J usage is TRBJ2-7, with a tentative D call TRBD1 (5 bases). The CDR3 sequence is 16 residues long. V lost 0 bases and J lost 4, with 17 bases in between. Germline CDR1 is SGHRS and CDR2 is YFSETQ. The CDR3 DNA follows: TGCGCCAGCAGCTTGGTAGTTGGGCAGGGTCCGTACGAGCAGTACTTC. Its protein product is CASSLVVGQGPYEQYF.

The rearrangement uses TRBV28 and TRBJ2-1; 7 bases are shared with TRBD1. The CDR3 has 14 residues. Trimming cost V 3 bases and J 5 bases; bases outside gene matches: 4. In germline, CDR1 is MDHEN, CDR2 SYDVKM. The CDR3 coding sequence is TGTGCCAGCAGTTTGGGGACAGCTAACAATGAGCAGTTCTTC. The encoded protein is CASSLGTANNEQFF.

The rearrangement uses TRBV20-1 and TRBJ2-1; TRBD2 agrees at 8 bases. The germline CDR1 and CDR2 sequences are DFQATT and SNEGSKA (reference sequence). The CDR3 consists of 13 residues. The ends lost 3 bases at V and 7 bases at J; junction bases unmatched: 5. The CDR3 sequence: CSARRSSGNEQFF. The DNA of the CDR3 is TGCAGTGCTAGGCGATCTAGCGGGAATGAGCAGTTCTTC.

The chain carries TRBV29-1 and TRBJ2-7; 9 bases map to TRBD2. Germline V gene lookup returns CDR1 SQVTM and CDR2 ANQGSEA. The trim removed 7 bases at V and 6 bases at J, leaving 10 bases unmatched. The CDR3 has 13 amino acids. CDR3 sequence: CSGGAGGPSEQYF. In DNA form, the CDR3 reads TGCAGCGGTGGGGCGGGAGGGCCCAGCGAGCAGTACTTC.